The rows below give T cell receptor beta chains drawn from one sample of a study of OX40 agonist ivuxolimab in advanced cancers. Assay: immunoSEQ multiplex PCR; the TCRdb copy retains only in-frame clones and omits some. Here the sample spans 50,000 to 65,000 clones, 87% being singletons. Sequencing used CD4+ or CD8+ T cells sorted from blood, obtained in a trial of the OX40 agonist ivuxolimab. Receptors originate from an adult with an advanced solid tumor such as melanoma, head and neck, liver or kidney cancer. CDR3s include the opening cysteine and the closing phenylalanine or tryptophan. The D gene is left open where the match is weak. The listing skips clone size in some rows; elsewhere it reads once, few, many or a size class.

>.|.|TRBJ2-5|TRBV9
TGTGCCAGCAGCGCTCCCGTGAGTAGGGGAGAGACCCAGTACTTC
CASSAPVSRGETQYF
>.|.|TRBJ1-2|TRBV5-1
TGCGCCAGCAGCTTGTTTCGGCAGGGCCTCGGTGGCTACACCTTC
CASSLFRQGLGGYTF
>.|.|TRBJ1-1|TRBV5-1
TGCGCCAGCAGCGCTTGGCTGATAGCTGAGAACACTGAAGCTTTCTTT
CASSAWLIAENTEAFF
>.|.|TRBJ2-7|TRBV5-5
TGTGCCAGCAGCTTGGGGCCAGGGATAGCAGGCCTATCCTACGAGCAGTACTTC
CASSLGPGIAGLSYEQYF
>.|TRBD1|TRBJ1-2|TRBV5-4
TGTGCCAGCAGCCATGAGCAGGGGGACTACACCTTC
CASSHEQGDYTF
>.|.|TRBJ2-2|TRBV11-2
TGTGCCAGCAGACAACAGGTATCCGGGGAGCTGTTTTTT
CASRQQVSGELFF
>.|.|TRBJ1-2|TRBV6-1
TGTGCCAGCAGTGATGGTTCCTATGGCTACACCTTC
CASSDGSYGYTF
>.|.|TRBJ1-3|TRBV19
TGTGCCAGTAGTGCCATCCGGGACTATGGAAACACCATATATTTT
CASSAIRDYGNTIYF
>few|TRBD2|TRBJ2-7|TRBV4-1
TGCGCCAGCAGCCAAGGCCTAGCGGGAGATGGCGAGCAGTACTTC
CASSQGLAGDGEQYF
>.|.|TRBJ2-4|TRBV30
TGTGCCTGGAGCCCCTTACGGGGGGCCAAAAACATTCAGTACTTC
CAWSPLRGAKNIQYF
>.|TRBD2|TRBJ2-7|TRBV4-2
TGTGCCAGCAGCCAAACGGGAGGGGCCTTATACGAGCAGTACTTC
CASSQTGGALYEQYF
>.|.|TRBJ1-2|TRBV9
TGTGCCAGCACCAAAGAGGGCAGGTTGTCCTATGGCTACACCTTC
CASTKEGRLSYGYTF
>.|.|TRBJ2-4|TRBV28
TGTGCCAGCAGTTTAGAGGGGGGGGGAAACATTCAGTACTTC
CASSLEGGGNIQYF
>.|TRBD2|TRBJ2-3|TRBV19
TGTGCCAGTACCACACGGGGACTAGCAGGTGATACGCAGTATTTT
CASTTRGLAGDTQYF
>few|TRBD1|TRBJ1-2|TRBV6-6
TGTGCCAGCAGTGCAGGGGGCATCTATGGCTACACCTTC
CASSAGGIYGYTF
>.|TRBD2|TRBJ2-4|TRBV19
TGTGCCAGTAGTATCGCTAGCGGGAGTAACAACATTCAGTACTTC
CASSIASGSNNIQYF
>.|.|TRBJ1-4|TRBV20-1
TGCAGTGCCCCATTTAATGAAAAACTGTTTTTT
CSAPFNEKLFF
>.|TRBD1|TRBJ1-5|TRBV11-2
TGTGCCAGCAGCCCATATTTGGTAGGGGGCTTTTGGCAGCCCCAGCATTTT
CASSPYLVGGFWQPQHF
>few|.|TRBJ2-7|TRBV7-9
TGTGCCAGCAGCGGGCGCGGGGAGGAGCAGTACTTC
CASSGRGEEQYF
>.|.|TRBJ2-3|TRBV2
TGTGCCAGCGTCCTGGGAAGGATCCTGGGTTCGTCGTATTTT
CASVLGRILGSSYF
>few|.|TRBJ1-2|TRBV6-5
TGTGCCAGCAGGGAATCGGGGGACTATGGCTACACCTTC
CASRESGDYGYTF
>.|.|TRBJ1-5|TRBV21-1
TGTGCCAGCAGCAAAGCGCTAGAGGGAAGTGGCAATCAGCCCCAGCATTTT
CASSKALEGSGNQPQHF
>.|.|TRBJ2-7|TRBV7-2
TGTGCCAGCAGCTTAGTACAGCCCCTCGGGGAGCAGTACTTC
CASSLVQPLGEQYF
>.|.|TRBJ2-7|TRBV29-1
TGCAGCGTTGAACATGCCTACGAGCAGTACTTC
CSVEHAYEQYF
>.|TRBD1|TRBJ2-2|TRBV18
TGTGCCAGCTCACCCGGGACAGGGGCCGGGGAGCTGTTTTTT
CASSPGTGAGELFF
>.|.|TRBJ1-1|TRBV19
TGTGCCAGTAGTATAGATAGGCGCCCGGGGGGCACTGAAGCTTTCTTT
CASSIDRRPGGTEAFF
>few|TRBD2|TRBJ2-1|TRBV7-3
TGTGCCAGCAGCTTAACGGGACTAGCGGGAGTTACGGGTGAGCAGTTCTTC
CASSLTGLAGVTGEQFF
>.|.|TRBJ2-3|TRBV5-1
TGCGCCAGCAGCCCAGACAGCTTTGGCACAGATACGCAGTATTTT
CASSPDSFGTDTQYF
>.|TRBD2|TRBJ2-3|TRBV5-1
TGCGCCAGCAGCTATGCTAGCGGGAGTAAGCAGTATTTT
CASSYASGSKQYF
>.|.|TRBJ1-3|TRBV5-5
TGTGCCAGCAGCTTCGACAGAGATGGAAACACCATATATTTT
CASSFDRDGNTIYF
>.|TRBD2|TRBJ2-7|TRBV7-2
TGTGCCAGCAGCTTAGGTCCAGCGGGAAGGAGCTACGAGCAGTACTTC
CASSLGPAGRSYEQYF